These T cell receptor beta chains were read from a single sample in a study of PD-L1 blockade in urothelial cancer. Sequencing used immunoSEQ multiplex PCR; TCRdb keeps in-frame clones, though not all of them. The top ten clones hold under 6% of a sample with 70,000 to 75,000 clones, about nine tenths of them seen once. Source: PBMCs, taken around atezolizumab (anti-PD-L1) treatment. These receptors all stem from a man aged 70 or older with urothelial cancer. The CDR3 runs from the conserved cysteine through the conserved F or W. A D gene is named only where the DNA matches it firmly. Expanded clones get a size class; other rows say once, few or many, or leave the size out.

abundance	d_gene	v_gene	j_gene	CDR3aa	CDR3nt
-	TRBD1	TRBV4-1	TRBJ1-4	CASSQVRTGVFTTNEKLFF	TGCGCCAGCAGCCAAGTTAGGACAGGGGTTTTTACAACTAATGAAAAACTGTTTTTT
-	TRBD1	TRBV6-5	TRBJ2-2	CASSRTGGTGELFF	TGTGCCAGCAGTCGGACAGGGGGAACCGGGGAGCTGTTTTTT
-	TRBD1	TRBV27	TRBJ1-4	CASSKTGGYNEKLFF	TGTGCCAGCAGTAAGACAGGGGGGTATAATGAAAAACTGTTTTTT
once	TRBD2	TRBV5-1	TRBJ2-1	CASSPGLAGLNEQFF	TGCGCCAGCAGCCCGGGACTAGCGGGACTTAATGAGCAGTTCTTC
-	TRBD2	TRBV10-3	TRBJ2-1	CAISEGRTSGNEQFF	TGTGCCATCAGTGAGGGGCGTACTAGCGGAAACGAGCAGTTCTTC
-	TRBD2	TRBV9	TRBJ2-3	CASSVGGSGRAGQYF	TGTGCCAGCAGCGTAGGCGGTAGCGGGAGGGCCGGGCAGTATTTT
few	-	TRBV28	TRBJ1-1	CASSKTARNTEAFF	TGTGCCAGCAGTAAGACAGCCAGGAACACTGAAGCTTTCTTT
-	TRBD2	TRBV20-1	TRBJ2-1	CSASGGNEQFF	TGCAGTGCCTCCGGGGGGAATGAGCAGTTCTTC
-	TRBD2	TRBV2	TRBJ2-1	CATSQGLAGGYAYNEQFF	TGTGCCACCTCACAGGGGCTAGCGGGAGGGTACGCCTACAATGAGCAGTTCTTC
-	-	TRBV4-2	TRBJ2-4	CASSQGGKLAKNIQYF	TGTGCCAGCAGCCAAGGCGGAAAGCTAGCCAAAAACATTCAGTACTTC
-	-	TRBV28	TRBJ2-7	CASSLSFYEQYF	TGTGCCAGCAGCCTGAGCTTCTACGAGCAGTACTTC
-	-	TRBV19	TRBJ2-7	CASSLTRGTYEQYF	TGTGCCAGTAGCCTTACCCGGGGAACCTACGAGCAGTACTTC
-	-	TRBV6-1	TRBJ2-3	CASSEAVAGRLDTQYF	TGTGCCAGCAGTGAAGCAGTGGCAGGGAGGTTAGATACGCAGTATTTT
-	-	TRBV4-1	TRBJ2-5	CASSQASLQETQYF	TGCGCCAGCAGCCAAGCCTCCCTACAAGAGACCCAGTACTTC
-	TRBD2	TRBV19	TRBJ2-7	CASSPRTSANYEQYF	TGTGCCAGTAGTCCCCGGACTAGCGCCAACTACGAGCAGTACTTC
-	-	TRBV9	TRBJ2-7	CASSEWDRAGEQYF	TGTGCCAGCAGCGAATGGGACCGAGCGGGCGAGCAGTACTTC
-	TRBD2	TRBV18	TRBJ2-7	CASSPTSGSHEQYF	TGTGCCAGCTCACCGACTAGCGGGAGCCACGAGCAGTACTTC
-	TRBD2	TRBV7-9	TRBJ2-6	CASSRYTSGRAKGANVLTF	TGTGCCAGCAGCCGATATACTAGCGGGAGGGCGAAAGGGGCCAACGTCCTGACTTTC
-	TRBD2	TRBV18	TRBJ2-3	CASSPPLAGGTSTDTQYF	TGTGCCAGCTCACCACCGTTAGCGGGAGGAACTAGCACAGATACGCAGTATTTT
-	-	TRBV6-1	TRBJ1-6	CASRTGTTYNSPLHF	TGTGCCAGCAGGACCGGGACAACCTATAATTCACCCCTCCACTTT
once	-	TRBV28	TRBJ2-7	CASSLSPDFLGSSYEQYF	TGTGCCAGCAGTTTATCTCCGGACTTCCTAGGTTCCTCCTACGAGCAGTACTTC
-	-	TRBV30	TRBJ2-7	CAWSVHRVSYEQYF	TGTGCCTGGAGTGTACACCGGGTTTCCTACGAGCAGTACTTC
-	-	TRBV6-4	TRBJ1-2	CASSDFVEGQAYGYTF	TGTGCCAGCAGTGACTTTGTCGAGGGCCAGGCCTATGGCTACACCTTC
-	TRBD1	TRBV27	TRBJ2-1	CASTRQGGFNEQFF	TGTGCCAGCACCCGACAGGGGGGTTTCAATGAGCAGTTCTTC
many	TRBD2	TRBV23-1	TRBJ2-7	CASSQGLGRDEQYF	TGCGCCAGCAGTCAGGGACTAGGGAGGGACGAGCAGTACTTC
once	TRBD2	TRBV5-4	TRBJ2-1	CASSAGGGRGTYNEQFF	TGTGCCAGCAGCGCCGGGGGGGGACGGGGTACCTACAATGAGCAGTTCTTC
-	-	TRBV7-8	TRBJ1-5	CASSLAPGSINQPQHF	TGTGCCAGCAGCTTAGCCCCAGGATCAATCAATCAGCCCCAGCATTTT
-	TRBD1	TRBV7-3	TRBJ1-3	CASSLSRGPGNTIYF	TGTGCCAGCAGCTTAAGCAGGGGGCCTGGAAACACCATATATTTT
-	TRBD1	TRBV5-8	TRBJ2-2	CASSSRQGGIGELFF	TGTGCCAGCAGCTCCCGACAGGGGGGGATCGGGGAGCTGTTTTTT
-	-	TRBV11-2	TRBJ2-7	CASSLVQYEQYF	TGTGCCAGCAGCTTAGTCCAGTACGAGCAGTACTTC
-	-	TRBV21-1	TRBJ2-1	CATSNRGNEQFF	TGTGCCACTAGTAACAGGGGCAATGAGCAGTTCTTC
-	-	TRBV28	TRBJ2-1	CASSLTRQKQFF	TGTGCCAGCAGTCTGACCCGACAGAAGCAGTTCTTC